The next 9 T cell receptor beta chains were all read from a single sample in a study of blood T cell repertoires in COVID-19. TCRdb keeps only in-frame clones here, not all; method: immunoSEQ multiplex PCR. The sample yields around 170,000 clones, around 80% seen once. The sequenced material came from PBMCs or T cells enriched from blood (not recorded which). These receptors were obtained from a man in his fifties or sixties who had recovered from COVID-19.

The V and J genes are TRBV18 and TRBJ1-3, with 8 bases matching TRBD1. The germline CDR1 and CDR2 sequences are KGHSH and LQKENI. Germline trimming cut 3 bases from V and 2 bases from J; bases unmatched to any gene: 9. The CDR3 is made up of 17 amino acids. The CDR3 DNA sequence: TGTGCCAGCTCACCGCGACAGGGGAATTCGGCTGGAAACACCATATATTTT. Protein sequence: CASSPRQGNSAGNTIYF.

The chain is built from TRBV7-3 and TRBJ1-1, with 11 bases matching TRBD1. Trimming cost V 4 bases and J 6 bases; bases outside gene matches: 7. CDR3 length: 15 amino acids. The V gene's germline CDR1 is SGHTA and CDR2 FQGTGA. The CDR3 sequence: CASSYRTGGDAEAFF. CDR3 nucleotides: TGTGCCAGCAGCTATAGGACAGGGGGCGACGCTGAAGCTTTCTTT. Using reference TRBV7-3 and TRBJ1-1 for the parts outside the CDR3, the full variable domain is GAGVSQTPSNKVTEKGKYVELRCDPISGHTALYWYRQSLGQGPEFLIYFQGTGAADDSGLPNDRFFAVRPEGSVSTLKIQRTERGDSAVYLCASSYRTGGDAEAFFGQGTRLTVV.

J is TRBJ2-7 and V is TRBV3-1 (or the pseudogene TRBV3-2); tentatively, D is TRBD1 (6 bases). The germline gives CDR1 LGHDT, CDR2 YNNKEL (reference sequence). V was pared by 5 bases and J by 2 bases, with 10 bases between. The CDR3 runs to 13 residues. CDR3 coding DNA: TGTGCCAGCAGCTCAGGACAGACCTACGAGCAGTACTTC. Protein: CASSSGQTYEQYF.

The CDR3 here is CASSPTVGRGQDGELFF. Here the CDR3 DNA reads TGTGCCAGCAGCCCAACGGTGGGCAGGGGGCAAGACGGGGAGCTGTTTTTT. The chain links TRBV5-4 to TRBJ2-2; the match to TRBD1 covers 8 bases. Germline V CDR1 and CDR2: SGHNT, YYREEE (reference sequence). V lost 4 bases to trimming and J lost 7 bases; unmatched junction nucleotides: 15. The CDR3 is made up of 17 amino acids. The complete variable domain, with remaining parts taken from reference TRBV5-4 and TRBJ2-2, reads ETGVTQSPTHLIKTRGQQVTLRCSSQSGHNTVSWYQQALGQGPQFIFQYYREEENGRGNFPPRFSGLQFPNYSSELNVNALELDDSALYLCASSPTVGRGQDGELFFGEGSRLTVL.

The chain is built from TRBV18 and TRBJ1-5, with 8 bases aligning to TRBD1. This CDR3 has 16 residues. Germline lookup yields CDR1 KGHSH and CDR2 LQKENI. Trimming removed 4 bases from V and 1 base from J; junction bases left unmatched: 6. The CDR3 spells CASSQGQGVSNQPQHF. In DNA form, the CDR3 reads TGTGCCAGCTCACAAGGACAGGGAGTAAGCAATCAGCCCCAGCATTTT.

The CDR3 sequence is CASTTDRGRAGELFF. The DNA of the CDR3 is TGCGCCAGCACTACCGACAGGGGGCGGGCCGGGGAGCTGTTTTTT. The J gene is TRBJ2-2, the V gene TRBV5-1; 10 bases map to TRBD1. The CDR3 is 15 amino acids. Looked up from germline, CDR1 is SGHRS and CDR2 is YFSETQ. The J segment lost 6 bases and the V segment lost 6 bases, leaving 8 bases of the junction unmatched.

The genes are TRBV13 and TRBJ1-2; D is undetermined. The V and J ends lost 3 bases and 3 bases respectively, with 8 bases between them. The length of the CDR3 is 13 residues. Germline-derived CDR1 and CDR2 are PRHDT and FYEKMQ (reference sequence). The CDR3 DNA reads TGTGCCAGCAGCTTCGGTGAGGACTATGGCTACACCTTC. As protein: CASSFGEDYGYTF.

The rearrangement joins TRBV9 to TRBJ2-5; 10 bases fit TRBD2. This CDR3 is 18 amino acids long. The V and J ends lost 0 bases and 5 bases, in that order; junction bases with no gene match: 13. CDR1 is SGDLS and CDR2 is YYNGEE in the germline V gene. CDR3 bases: TGTGCCAGCAGCGTAGGCCTATCTAGCGGGGGACTGAGGGAGACCCAGTACTTC. The encoded protein is CASSVGLSSGGLRETQYF.

The rearrangement links TRBV18 to TRBJ1-3, with D possibly matching TRBD1 (6 bases). V was cut by 5 bases and J by 0 bases, with 8 bases left in between. Germline CDR1 is KGHSH and CDR2 is LQKENI. The CDR3 extends over 14 amino acids. The CDR3 is CASSSDSSGNTIYF. As DNA, the CDR3 is TGTGCCAGCTCATCGGACAGCTCTGGAAACACCATATATTTT.